This T cell receptor (beta chain) was identified during a study of blood T cells in healthy people across ages. This CDR3 contains 14 residues. Deletions cut 6 bases from V and 9 bases from J, with 21 bases between. Germline lookup yields CDR1 MNHEY and CDR2 SVGAGI. Primers used in a second PCR of roughly 7 to 11 cycles were a sample-barcoded 5' primer and a J-beta primer mix. Each CDR3 protein is one row after TCRdb ran MiXCR on the 5' RACE reads. The sample includes 1.8 million or so distinct CDR3 sequences, 35% to 50% of them seen just once. J is TRBJ2-7 and V is TRBV6-5; D is perhaps TRBD1 (6 bases). The source material was blood. The source is a human donor in good health. The CDR3 is CASSPPGHYVGQYF. The CDR3 DNA follows: TGTGCCAGCAGCCCCCCGGGACATTACGTTGGGCAGTACTTC.